This entry concerns a single T cell receptor beta chain. Original processing notes: Reference gene primer amplification in the assay estimated nucleated cell counts. Method: immunoSEQ multiplex PCR; TCRdb's copy keeps in-frame clones and lacks some. The DNA was the basis for D and trimming; V, J and clone size are from that table. The table shows about 38,000 clones, with about 85% occurring only once. This sample was taken from a study of blood T cell repertoires in COVID-19. Overall study context: Sites across the United States, Italy and Spain contributed samples from acute and convalescent COVID-19. In each case, the material was cDNA or gDNA derived from T cells, B-cell-depleted T cells, or PBMCs.

Germline V lookup: CDR1 SGHNT, CDR2 YYREEE (reference sequence). V lost 4 bases and J 2 bases, leaving 15 bases between the germline ends. The CDR3 length is 15 residues. It was during active infection that Seattle patients were enrolled and then longitudinally followed. The TCR comes from a man aged 60 to 75 with COVID-19, enrolled during active disease. This chain uses TRBV5-4 with TRBJ2-5; perhaps TRBD2 as D (7 bases). Sequencing was done on a sample of peripheral blood. The CDR3 DNA follows: TGTGCCAGCAGCCTCGGGGGGCGGGGACAAGAGACCCAGTACTTC. Amino acid sequence: CASSLGGRGQETQYF.